The TCR beta chain under discussion was sequenced for a study of blood T cell repertoires in COVID-19. On the study more broadly: Samples taken during acute and convalescent COVID-19 were collected in the United States, Italy and Spain.

The V end was cut by 4 bases, the J end by 3 bases, with 16 bases between. This CDR3 has 15 residues. Per the germline V gene, CDR1 is SGHRS and CDR2 is YFSETQ. Produced via immunoSEQ multiplex PCR; TCRdb's table is partial and in-frame only. The sample includes 70,000 to 100,000 clones, more than 75% of them seen just once. The sequence was collected from a human donor in a cohort sampled during active COVID-19. The sequencing sample was made of peripheral blood. The chain is built from TRBV5-1 and TRBJ1-2, with D maybe TRBD1 (5 bases). In DNA form, the CDR3 reads TGCGCCAGCAGCGAACCCACCGGGACTGACTATGGCTACACCTTC. Translating gives CASSEPTGTDYGYTF.